This TCR beta chain was observed in a study of technical replicates of blood from a handful of donors. The protocol was immunoSEQ multiplex PCR, while the TCRdb copy is restricted to in-frame clones and leaves out a portion. The table includes over 50,000 clones, 85% to 95% detected once. This clone has more than one count but fewer than ten. CDR3 length: 13 residues. Germline values: CDR1 SGHVS, CDR2 FQNEAQ. V was trimmed by 5 bases and J by 7 bases, leaving 12 bases between them. This clonotype was sampled from a human donor in good health. Some clones in this sample may be carry-over from other donors' samples. The sample taken for sequencing was PBMCs. This chain links TRBV7-8 with TRBJ2-4; a weak D match, TRBD1 (6 bases). This CDR3 is CASSPPGHNIQYF. In DNA, the CDR3 is TGTGCCAGCAGCCCACCGGGACACAACATTCAGTACTTC. Looking up the rest from reference TRBV7-8 and TRBJ2-4 gives the full variable domain: GAGVSQSPRYKVAKRGQDVALRCDPISGHVSLFWYQQALGQGPEFLTYFQNEAQLDKSGLPSDRFFAERPEGSVSTLKIQRTQQEDSAVYLCASSPPGHNIQYFGAGTRLSVL.